This T cell receptor beta chain originates from a study of shared T cell receptors in the human thymus. Germline V gene data show CDR1 as LGHNA and CDR2 as YSLEER. V was cut by 1 base and J by 0 bases, with 10 bases left in between. This CDR3 has 16 amino acids. Clones were sequenced by immunoSEQ multiplex PCR, and TCRdb holds only the in-frame ones, with some missing. The repertoire consists of 500,000 to 850,000 clones, with roughly 86% occurring once and the leading ten covering roughly 0.0087%. The sample was also reused in another study, on human thymus T cells.

The gene calls are TRBV4-3 and TRBJ2-1, with unresolved D. The sequenced sample was thymocytes. The sequence came from a boy less than two years old with a congenital heart defect. CDR3 amino acids: CASSQGRARSYNEQFF. CDR3 sequence (DNA): TGCGCCAGCAGCCAAGGAAGAGCGCGCTCCTACAATGAGCAGTTCTTC.